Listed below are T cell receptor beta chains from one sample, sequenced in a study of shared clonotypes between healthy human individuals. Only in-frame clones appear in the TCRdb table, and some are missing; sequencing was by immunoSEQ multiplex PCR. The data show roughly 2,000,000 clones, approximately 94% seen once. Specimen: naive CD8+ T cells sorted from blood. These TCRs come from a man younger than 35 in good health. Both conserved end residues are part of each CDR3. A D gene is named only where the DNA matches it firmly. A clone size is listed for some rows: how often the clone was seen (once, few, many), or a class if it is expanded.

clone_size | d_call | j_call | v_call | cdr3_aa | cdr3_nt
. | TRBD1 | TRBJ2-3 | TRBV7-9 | CASSSHDRETDTQYF | TGTGCCAGCAGCTCCCACGACAGGGAGACAGATACGCAGTATTTT
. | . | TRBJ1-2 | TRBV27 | CASSFRGSNYGYTF | TGTGCCAGCAGTTTCAGGGGATCTAACTATGGCTACACCTTC
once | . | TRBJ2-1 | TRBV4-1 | CASSQQTPSSYNEQFF | TGCGCCAGCAGCCAGCAGACACCGAGCTCCTACAATGAGCAGTTCTTC
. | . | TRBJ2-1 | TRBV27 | CASSAGLYNEQFF | TGTGCCAGCAGCGCTGGTCTCTACAATGAGCAGTTCTTC
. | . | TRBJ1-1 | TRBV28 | CASSLTRWTEAFF | TGTGCCAGCAGTTTGACCCGATGGACTGAAGCTTTCTTT
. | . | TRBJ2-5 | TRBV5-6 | CASSFVDFGETQYF | TGTGCCAGCAGCTTTGTGGATTTTGGGGAGACCCAGTACTTC
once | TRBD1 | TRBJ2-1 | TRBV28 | CASSSRGLNNEQFF | TGTGCCAGCAGTTCCAGGGGGCTAAACAATGAGCAGTTCTTC
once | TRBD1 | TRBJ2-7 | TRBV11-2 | CASSSGTGTVYEQYF | TGTGCCAGCAGCTCCGGGACAGGGACCGTCTACGAGCAGTACTTC
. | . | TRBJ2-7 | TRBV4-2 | CASSQEGGTASYEQYF | TGTGCCAGCAGCCAGGAAGGCGGGACCGCGTCTTACGAGCAGTACTTC
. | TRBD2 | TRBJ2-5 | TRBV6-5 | CASSYSEGLEETQYF | TGTGCCAGCAGTTACTCTGAAGGACTAGAAGAGACCCAGTACTTC
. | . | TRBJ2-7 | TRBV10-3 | CAISEYGQSDTYEQYF | TGTGCCATCAGTGAATATGGACAGAGCGACACCTACGAGCAGTACTTC
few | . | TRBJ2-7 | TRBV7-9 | CASSFGSYEQYF | TGTGCCAGCAGCTTTGGGTCCTACGAGCAGTACTTC
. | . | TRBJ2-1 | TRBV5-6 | CASSLYPGPDYNEQFF | TGTGCCAGCAGCTTGTATCCGGGACCTGACTACAATGAGCAGTTCTTC
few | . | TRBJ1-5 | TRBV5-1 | CASSLDGDRSNQPQHF | TGCGCCAGCAGCTTGGACGGCGACAGGAGCAATCAGCCCCAGCATTTT
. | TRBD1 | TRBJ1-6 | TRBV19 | CASLGQGDSPLHF | TGTGCCAGTTTAGGGCAGGGGGATTCACCCCTCCACTTT
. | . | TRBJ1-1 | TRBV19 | CASQEGGRTEAFF | TGTGCCAGTCAGGAGGGGGGTCGGACTGAAGCTTTCTTT
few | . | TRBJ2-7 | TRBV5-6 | CASSWGDYEQYF | TGTGCCAGCAGCTGGGGGGACTACGAGCAGTACTTC
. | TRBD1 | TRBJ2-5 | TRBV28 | CASSRSSGTDETQYF | TGTGCCAGCAGCAGATCTTCCGGGACAGATGAGACCCAGTACTTC
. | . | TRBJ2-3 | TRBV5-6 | CASSADSTYTQYF | TGTGCCAGCAGCGCGGACAGCACTTATACGCAGTATTTT
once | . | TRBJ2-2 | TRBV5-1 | CASSTNRETNTGELFF | TGCGCCAGCAGCACCAACAGGGAAACGAACACCGGGGAGCTGTTTTTT
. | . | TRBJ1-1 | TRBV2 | CASSEGRSNEAFF | TGTGCCAGCAGTGAGGGACGGAGTAATGAAGCTTTCTTT
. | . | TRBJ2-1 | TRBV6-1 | CATTGQLSYNEQFF | TGTGCCACCACGGGACAATTATCCTACAATGAGCAGTTCTTC
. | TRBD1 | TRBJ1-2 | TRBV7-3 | CASSESGTGSYGYTF | TGTGCCAGCAGCGAAAGCGGGACAGGGTCTTATGGCTACACCTTC
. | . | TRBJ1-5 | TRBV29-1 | CSVLTEASNQPQHF | TGCAGCGTCTTGACGGAAGCTAGCAATCAGCCCCAGCATTTT
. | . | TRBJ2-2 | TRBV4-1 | CASHGEGELFF | TGCGCCAGCCACGGAGAGGGGGAGCTGTTTTTT
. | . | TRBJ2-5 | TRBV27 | CASTNRVGYQETQYF | TGTGCCAGCACCAACAGGGTCGGATACCAAGAGACCCAGTACTTC
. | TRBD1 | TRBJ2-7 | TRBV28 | CASSGTGGLSSYEQYF | TGTGCCAGCAGTGGGACAGGGGGCCTGAGCTCCTACGAGCAGTACTTC
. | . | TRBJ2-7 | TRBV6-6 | CASISGEGIHEQYF | TGTGCCAGCATCTCCGGGGAAGGGATCCACGAGCAGTACTTC
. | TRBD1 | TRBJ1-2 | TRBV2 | CASTDRGYGYTF | TGTGCCAGCACCGACAGGGGCTATGGCTACACCTTC
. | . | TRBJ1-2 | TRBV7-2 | CASSLDGMYGYTF | TGTGCCAGCAGCCTCGACGGCATGTATGGCTACACCTTC
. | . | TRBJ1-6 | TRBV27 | CASKGRDNSPLHF | TGTGCCAGCAAGGGGAGGGATAATTCACCCCTCCACTTT
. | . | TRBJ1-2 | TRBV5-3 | CARSLNNTSNYGYTF | TGTGCCAGAAGCTTGAATAACACCTCTAACTATGGCTACACCTTC
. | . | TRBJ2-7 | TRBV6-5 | CASSPSTVSYEQYF | TGTGCCAGCAGTCCGTCGACCGTATCCTACGAGCAGTACTTC
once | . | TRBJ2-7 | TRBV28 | CASLRRGALYEQYF | TGTGCCAGCTTAAGACGGGGGGCACTTTACGAGCAGTACTTC
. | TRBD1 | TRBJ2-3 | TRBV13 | CASSLGTGELGNTQYF | TGTGCCAGCAGCTTAGGGACAGGGGAGCTTGGAAATACGCAGTATTTT
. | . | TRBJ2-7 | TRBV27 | CASSPGRIYEQYF | TGTGCCAGCAGCCCCGGACGGATCTACGAGCAGTACTTC
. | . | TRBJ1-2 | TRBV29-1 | CSVEDPAEANYGYTF | TGCAGCGTTGAAGATCCGGCTGAAGCTAACTATGGCTACACCTTC
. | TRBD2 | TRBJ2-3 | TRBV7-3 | CASSDSGGATDTQYF | TGTGCCAGCAGTGATAGCGGGGGGGCAACAGATACGCAGTATTTT
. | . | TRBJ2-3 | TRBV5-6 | CASSLVGRLDRTDTQYF | TGTGCCAGCAGCTTGGTGGGTCGACTGGACCGCACAGATACGCAGTATTTT
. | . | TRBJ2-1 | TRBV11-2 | CASSLELASDNEQFF | TGTGCCAGCAGCTTAGAGCTAGCCTCCGACAATGAGCAGTTCTTC
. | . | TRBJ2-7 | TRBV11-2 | CASSLGSRGNEQYF | TGTGCCAGCAGCTTAGGGTCCAGGGGAAACGAGCAGTACTTC
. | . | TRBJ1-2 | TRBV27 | CASSLGHTDGYTF | TGTGCCAGCAGTCTCGGACATACAGATGGCTACACCTTC
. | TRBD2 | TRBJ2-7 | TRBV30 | CAWSPTGTSGGSEQYF | TGTGCCTGGAGTCCGACTGGGACTAGCGGGGGCTCCGAGCAGTACTTC
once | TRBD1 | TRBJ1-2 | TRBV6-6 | CASIPGQGEDYGYTF | TGTGCCAGCATCCCTGGACAGGGGGAGGATTATGGCTACACCTTC
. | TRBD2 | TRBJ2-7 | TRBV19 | CASSTGTRPGEQYF | TGTGCCAGTAGTACTGGGACTAGACCGGGAGAGCAGTACTTC
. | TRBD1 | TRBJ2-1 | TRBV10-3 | CAISESTGGTNEQFF | TGTGCCATCAGTGAGTCTACAGGGGGCACGAATGAGCAGTTCTTC
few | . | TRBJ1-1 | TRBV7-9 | CASSFLQGGTEAFF | TGTGCCAGCAGCTTCCTGCAGGGCGGTACTGAAGCTTTCTTT
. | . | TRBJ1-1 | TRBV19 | CASRDEQNNTEAFF | TGTGCCAGTAGGGACGAACAGAATAACACTGAAGCTTTCTTT
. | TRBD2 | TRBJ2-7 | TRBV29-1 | CSVTTSGLSYEQYF | TGCAGCGTCACTACTAGCGGGCTTAGCTACGAGCAGTACTTC
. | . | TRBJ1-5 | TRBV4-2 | CASSQDRGRAGDQPQHF | TGTGCCAGCAGCCAAGATCGAGGGAGGGCGGGGGATCAGCCCCAGCATTTT
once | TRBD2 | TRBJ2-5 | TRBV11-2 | CASSAGLAEETQYF | TGTGCCAGCAGTGCGGGACTAGCGGAAGAGACCCAGTACTTC
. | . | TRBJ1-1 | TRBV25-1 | CASSDRGNTEAFF | TGTGCCAGCAGTGACAGGGGGAACACTGAAGCTTTCTTT
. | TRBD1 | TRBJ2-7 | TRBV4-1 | CASSLGTASLYEQYF | TGCGCCAGCAGCCTTGGGACAGCCTCCCTCTACGAGCAGTACTTC
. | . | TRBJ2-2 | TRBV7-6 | CASSLAQGNTGELFF | TGTGCCAGCAGCTTAGCGCAGGGGAACACCGGGGAGCTGTTTTTT
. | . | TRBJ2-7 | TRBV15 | CATSRESTYEQYF | TGTGCCACCAGCAGAGAGTCAACCTACGAGCAGTACTTC
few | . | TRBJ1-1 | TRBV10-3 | CAHYDEDKNTEAFF | TGTGCCCACTACGACGAAGATAAGAACACTGAAGCTTTCTTT
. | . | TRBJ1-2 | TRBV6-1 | CASSEMRDSHTF | TGTGCCAGCAGTGAAATGAGGGATTCACACACCTTC